This T cell receptor (beta chain) was sequenced for a study of CD4 T cells in relation to SARS-CoV-2 and coronaviruses. Study in general: Patient ages ranged from 21 to 72, median 38.

Assay used: immunoSEQ multiplex PCR; TCRdb lists only in-frame clones, some missing. This repertoire shows tens of thousands of clones, around 90% found once; its top ten account for around 0.4%. As concerns this clone: Its antigen remains unknown.

The CDR3 is 15 residues long. The V end lost 1 base, the J end lost 5 bases, and 12 bases lay between the germline ends. CDR1 and CDR2 (germline): LGHNA, YSLEER. Findings and limits, study-wide: Crossreactivity was assessed only for spike protein, not other viral proteins. Compared with monoreactive clones, crossreactive clones showed significantly weaker SARS-CoV-2 expansion.

The sample was naive CD4+ T cells from PBMCs. Stated subset: naive CD4+ T cells isolated by negative enrichment. The chain is built from TRBV4-3 and TRBJ1-5; tentative D call: TRBD1 (5 bases). This TCR came from an adult with COVID-19. CDR3 region: CASSQVFGGDQPQHF. The CDR3 DNA is TGCGCCAGCAGCCAAGTTTTCGGGGGGGATCAGCCCCAGCATTTT.